This T cell receptor beta chain is drawn from a study of T cell responses to AZD1222 COVID-19 vaccine. The method was immunoSEQ multiplex PCR; TCRdb's version includes in-frame clones alone and lacks a portion of them. The sample has roughly 120,000 clones, approximately 85% seen once. CDR1 MGHDK and CDR2 SYGVNS come from the germline V gene. The CDR3 runs 13 residues. The V gene lost 6 bases and the J gene lost 2 bases, with 10 bases spanning the gap. Analysis merged second doses at about 4 or about 12 weeks. The rearrangement joins TRBV25-1 to TRBJ1-1; D perhaps matches TRBD1 (6 bases). Specimen: peripheral blood, collected 28 days after the second AZD1222 dose. The TCR comes from an adult who received the AZD1222 COVID-19 vaccine. In DNA, the CDR3 is TGTGCCAGCAGCGGACAGTTCAACACTGAAGCTTTCTTT. Protein product: CASSGQFNTEAFF.